This T cell receptor (beta chain) is from a study of response to subunit inactivated influenza vaccine. CDR1 and CDR2 (germline): LGHDT, YNNKEL (reference sequence). V was pared by 0 bases and J by 4 bases, with 6 bases of the junction left unmatched. This CDR3 has 17 amino acids. TCRdb analysed the RT-PCR reads with MiXCR anew, one entry per CDR3 protein. This sample has around 480,000 distinct CDR3 sequences; 16% occur once, and the top ten carry roughly 3%. This receptor was identified in a man aged 50-75 years who received an inactivated influenza vaccine. The sample here was CD4+ T cells sorted from PBMCs, taken less than 30 months after vaccination. The chain joins TRBV3-1 to TRBJ2-1, with TRBD2 identical over 10 bases. The CDR3 DNA sequence: TGTGCCAGCAGCCAAGAGACCGGGACTAGCGTATACAATGAGCAGTTCTTC. Residues: CASSQETGTSVYNEQFF.